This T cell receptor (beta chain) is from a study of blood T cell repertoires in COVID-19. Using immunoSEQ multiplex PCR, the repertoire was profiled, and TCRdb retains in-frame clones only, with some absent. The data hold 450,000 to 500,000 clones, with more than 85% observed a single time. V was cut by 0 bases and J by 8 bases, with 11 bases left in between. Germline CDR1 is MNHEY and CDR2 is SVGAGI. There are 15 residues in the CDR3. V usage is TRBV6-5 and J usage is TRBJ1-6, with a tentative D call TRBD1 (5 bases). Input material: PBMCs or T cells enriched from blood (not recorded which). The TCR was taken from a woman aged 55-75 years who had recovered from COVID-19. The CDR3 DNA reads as TGTGCCAGCAGTTACTCGTCGTGGGGGGATTCACCCCTCCACTTT. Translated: CASSYSSWGDSPLHF.